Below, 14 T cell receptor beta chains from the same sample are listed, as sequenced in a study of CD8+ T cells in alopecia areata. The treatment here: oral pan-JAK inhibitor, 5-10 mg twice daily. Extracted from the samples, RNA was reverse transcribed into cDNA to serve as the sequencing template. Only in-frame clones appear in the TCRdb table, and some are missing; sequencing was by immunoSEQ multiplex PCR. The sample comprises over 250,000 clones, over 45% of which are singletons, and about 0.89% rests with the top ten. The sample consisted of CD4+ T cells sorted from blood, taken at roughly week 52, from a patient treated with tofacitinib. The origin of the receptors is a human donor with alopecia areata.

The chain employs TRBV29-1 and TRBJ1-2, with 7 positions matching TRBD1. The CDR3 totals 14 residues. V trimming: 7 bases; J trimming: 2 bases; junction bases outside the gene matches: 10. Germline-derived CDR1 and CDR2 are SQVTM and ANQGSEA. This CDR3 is CSALGGPKNYGYTF. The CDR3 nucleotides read TGCAGCGCTTTAGGGGGCCCTAAAAACTATGGCTACACCTTC.

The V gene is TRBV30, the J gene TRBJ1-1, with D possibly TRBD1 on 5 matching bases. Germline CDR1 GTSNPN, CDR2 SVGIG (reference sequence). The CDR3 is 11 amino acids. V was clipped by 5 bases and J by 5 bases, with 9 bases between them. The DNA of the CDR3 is TGTGCCTGGTCCAGGGAAACTGAAGCTTTCTTT. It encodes CAWSRETEAFF.

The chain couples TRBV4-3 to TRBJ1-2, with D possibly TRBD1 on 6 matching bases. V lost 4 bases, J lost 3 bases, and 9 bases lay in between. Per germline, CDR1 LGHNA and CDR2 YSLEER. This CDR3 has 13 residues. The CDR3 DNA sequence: TGCGCCAGCAGCCTAAGGGGGGACTATGGCTACACCTTC. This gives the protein CASSLRGDYGYTF.

CDR3 amino acids: CASTLGFQSDTQYF. CDR3 bases: TGTGCCAGCACCCTAGGGTTTCAATCAGATACGCAGTATTTT. The V call is TRBV5-6, the J call TRBJ2-3; the D is unclear. The germline V and J ends were trimmed by 6 bases and 4 bases, with 15 bases remaining between them. The length of the CDR3 is 14 residues. Per germline, CDR1 SGHDT and CDR2 YYEEEE.

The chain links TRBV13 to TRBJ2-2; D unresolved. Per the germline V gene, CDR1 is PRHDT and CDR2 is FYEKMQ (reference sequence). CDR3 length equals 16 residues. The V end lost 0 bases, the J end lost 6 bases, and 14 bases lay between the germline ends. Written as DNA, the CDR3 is TGTGCCAGCAGCTTAGGCCTCCGTGACACCGCCGGGGAGCTGTTTTTT. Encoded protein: CASSLGLRDTAGELFF.

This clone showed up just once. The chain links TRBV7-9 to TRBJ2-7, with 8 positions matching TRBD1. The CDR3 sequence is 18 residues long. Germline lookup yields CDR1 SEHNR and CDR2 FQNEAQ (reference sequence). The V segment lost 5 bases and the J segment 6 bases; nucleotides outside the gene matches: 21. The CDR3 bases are TGTGCCAGCAGCCCCGGTTGGGGGCAGGGGGCCCTTCGGGGCGAGCAGTACTTC. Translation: CASSPGWGQGALRGEQYF.

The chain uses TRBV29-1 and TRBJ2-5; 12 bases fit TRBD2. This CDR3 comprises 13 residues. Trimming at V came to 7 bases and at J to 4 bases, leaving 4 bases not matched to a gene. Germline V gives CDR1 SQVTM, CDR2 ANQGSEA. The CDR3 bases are TGCAGCGCCGAGGGACTAGCGGGAGAGACCCAGTACTTC. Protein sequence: CSAEGLAGETQYF.

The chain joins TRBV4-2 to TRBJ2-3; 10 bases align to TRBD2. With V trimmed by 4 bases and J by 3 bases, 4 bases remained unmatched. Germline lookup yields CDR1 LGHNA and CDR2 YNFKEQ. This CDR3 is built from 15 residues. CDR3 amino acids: CASSPSGGGTDTQYF. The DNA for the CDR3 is TGTGCCAGCAGCCCCAGCGGGGGGGGGACAGATACGCAGTATTTT.

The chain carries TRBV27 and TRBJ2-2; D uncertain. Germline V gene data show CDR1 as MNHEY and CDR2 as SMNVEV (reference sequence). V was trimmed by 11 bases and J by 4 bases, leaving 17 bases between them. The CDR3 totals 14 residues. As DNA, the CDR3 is TGTGCCGCGCGGTCACGGACGAGCACCGGGGAGCTGTTTTTT. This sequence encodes CAARSRTSTGELFF.

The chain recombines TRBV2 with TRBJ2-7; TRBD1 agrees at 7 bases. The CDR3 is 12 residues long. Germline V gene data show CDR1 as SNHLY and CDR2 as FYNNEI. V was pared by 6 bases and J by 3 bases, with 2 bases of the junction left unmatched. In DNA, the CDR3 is TGTGCCAGCAGGGACAGGAACTACGAGCAGTACTTC. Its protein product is CASRDRNYEQYF.

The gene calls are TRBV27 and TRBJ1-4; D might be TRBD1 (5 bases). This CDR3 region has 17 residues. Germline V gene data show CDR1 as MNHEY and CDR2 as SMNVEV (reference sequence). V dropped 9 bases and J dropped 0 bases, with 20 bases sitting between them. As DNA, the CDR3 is TGTGCCAGTAAGGGACGACGGGGAGGGGCAACTAATGAAAAACTGTTTTTT. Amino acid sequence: CASKGRRGGATNEKLFF. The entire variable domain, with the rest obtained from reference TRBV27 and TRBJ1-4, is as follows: EAQVTQNPRYLITVTGKKLTVTCSQNMNHEYMSWYRQDPGLGLRQIYYSMNVEVTDKGDVPEGYKVSRKEKRNFPLILESPSPNQTSLYFCASKGRRGGATNEKLFFGSGTQLSVL.

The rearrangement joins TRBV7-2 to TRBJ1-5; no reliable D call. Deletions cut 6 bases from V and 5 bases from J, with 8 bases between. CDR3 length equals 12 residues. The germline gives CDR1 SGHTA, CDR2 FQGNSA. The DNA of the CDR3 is TGTGCCAGCAGTCGCGAGGATCAGCCCCAGCATTTT. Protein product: CASSREDQPQHF.

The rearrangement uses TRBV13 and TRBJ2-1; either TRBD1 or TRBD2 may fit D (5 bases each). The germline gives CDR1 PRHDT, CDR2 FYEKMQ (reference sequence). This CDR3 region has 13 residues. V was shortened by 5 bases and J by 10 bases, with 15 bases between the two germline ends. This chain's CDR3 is CASSPGTPREQFF. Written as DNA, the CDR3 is TGTGCCAGCAGCCCCGGGACCCCACGAGAGCAGTTCTTC.

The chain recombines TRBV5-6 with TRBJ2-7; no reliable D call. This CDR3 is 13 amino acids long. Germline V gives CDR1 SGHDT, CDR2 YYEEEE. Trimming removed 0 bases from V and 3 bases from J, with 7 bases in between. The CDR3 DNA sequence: TGTGCCAGCAGCTTGGCACCGGGCTACGAGCAGTACTTC. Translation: CASSLAPGYEQYF. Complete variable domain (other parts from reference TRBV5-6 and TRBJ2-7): DAGVTQSPTHLIKTRGQQVTLRCSPKSGHDTVSWYQQALGQGPQFIFQYYEEEERQRGNFPDRFSGHQFPNYSSELNVNALLLGDSALYLCASSLAPGYEQYFGPGTRLTVT.